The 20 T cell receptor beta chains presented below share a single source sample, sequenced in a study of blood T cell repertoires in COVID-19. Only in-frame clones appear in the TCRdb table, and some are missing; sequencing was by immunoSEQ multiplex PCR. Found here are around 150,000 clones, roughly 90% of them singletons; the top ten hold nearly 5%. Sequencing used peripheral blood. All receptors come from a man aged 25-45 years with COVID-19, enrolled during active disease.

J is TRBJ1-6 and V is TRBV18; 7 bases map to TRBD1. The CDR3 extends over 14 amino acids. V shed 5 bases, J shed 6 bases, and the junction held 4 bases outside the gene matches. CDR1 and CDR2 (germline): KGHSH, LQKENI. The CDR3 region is CASSSGQTNSPLHF. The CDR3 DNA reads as TGTGCCAGCTCATCGGGACAGACTAATTCACCCCTCCACTTT.

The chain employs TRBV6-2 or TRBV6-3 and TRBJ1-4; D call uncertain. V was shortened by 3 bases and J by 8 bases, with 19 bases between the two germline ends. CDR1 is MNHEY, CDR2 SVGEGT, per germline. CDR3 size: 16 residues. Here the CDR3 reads CASSYNRAASGEKLFF. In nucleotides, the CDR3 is TGTGCCAGCAGTTATAATCGGGCAGCATCGGGAGAAAAACTGTTTTTT.

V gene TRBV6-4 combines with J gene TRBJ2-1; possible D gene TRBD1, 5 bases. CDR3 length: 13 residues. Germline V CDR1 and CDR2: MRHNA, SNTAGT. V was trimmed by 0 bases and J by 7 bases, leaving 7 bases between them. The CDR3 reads CASSDSGENEQFF. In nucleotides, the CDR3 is TGTGCCAGCAGTGACTCAGGGGAAAATGAGCAGTTCTTC.

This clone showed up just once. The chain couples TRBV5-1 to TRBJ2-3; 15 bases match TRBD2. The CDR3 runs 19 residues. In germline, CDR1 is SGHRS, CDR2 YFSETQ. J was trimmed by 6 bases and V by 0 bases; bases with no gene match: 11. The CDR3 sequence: CASSLGTSGRAPLADTQYF. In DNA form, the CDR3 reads TGCGCCAGCAGCTTGGGGACTAGCGGGAGGGCTCCCCTGGCGGATACGCAGTATTTT.

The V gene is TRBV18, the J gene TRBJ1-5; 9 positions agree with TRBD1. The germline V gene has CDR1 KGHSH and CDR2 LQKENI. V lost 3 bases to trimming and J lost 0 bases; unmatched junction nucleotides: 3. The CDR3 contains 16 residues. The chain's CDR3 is CASSPPQGASNQPQHF. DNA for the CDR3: TGTGCCAGCTCACCGCCACAGGGGGCTAGCAATCAGCCCCAGCATTTT.

CDR3 in DNA: TGTGCCAGCAGCCCCTCCCCCGAGCCGCCAGATACGCAGTATTTT. Translation gives CASSPSPEPPDTQYF. The chain combines TRBV7-7 with TRBJ2-3, with no clear D. The CDR3 is 15 residues long. Germline V gene sequence: CDR1 SSHAT, CDR2 FNYEAQ (reference sequence). Between the trimmed V and J ends, which lost 5 bases and 4 bases, there was a span of 16 bases.

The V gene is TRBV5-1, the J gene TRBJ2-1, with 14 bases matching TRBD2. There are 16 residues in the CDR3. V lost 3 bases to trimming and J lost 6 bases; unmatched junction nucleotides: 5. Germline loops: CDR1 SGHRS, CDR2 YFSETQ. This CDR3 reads CASSSPGTSGSNEQFF. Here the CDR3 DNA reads TGCGCCAGCAGCTCGCCAGGGACTAGCGGGAGCAATGAGCAGTTCTTC.

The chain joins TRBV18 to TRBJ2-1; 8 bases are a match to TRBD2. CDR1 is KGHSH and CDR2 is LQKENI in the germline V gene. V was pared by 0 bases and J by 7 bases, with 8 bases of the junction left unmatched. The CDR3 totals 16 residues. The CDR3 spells CASSPPSGGGINEQFF. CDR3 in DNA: TGTGCCAGCTCACCACCGTCGGGCGGGGGGATTAATGAGCAGTTCTTC.

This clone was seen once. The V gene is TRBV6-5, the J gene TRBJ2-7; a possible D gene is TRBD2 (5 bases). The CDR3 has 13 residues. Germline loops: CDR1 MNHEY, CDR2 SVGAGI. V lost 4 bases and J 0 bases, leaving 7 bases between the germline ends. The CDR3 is CASSWEFSYEQYF. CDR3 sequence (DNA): TGTGCCAGCAGTTGGGAGTTCTCCTACGAGCAGTACTTC.

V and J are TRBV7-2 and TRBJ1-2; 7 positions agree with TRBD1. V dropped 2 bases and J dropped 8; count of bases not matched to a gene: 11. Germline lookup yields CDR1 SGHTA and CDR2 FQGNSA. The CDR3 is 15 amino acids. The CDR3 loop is CASSLIGGGRGGYTF. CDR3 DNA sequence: TGTGCCAGCAGCTTAATAGGTGGAGGCAGGGGGGGCTACACCTTC.

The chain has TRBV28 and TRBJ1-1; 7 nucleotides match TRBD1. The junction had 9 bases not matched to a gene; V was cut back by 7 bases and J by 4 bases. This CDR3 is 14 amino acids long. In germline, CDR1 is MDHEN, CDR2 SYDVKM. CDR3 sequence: CASTYPGGSTEAFF. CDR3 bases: TGTGCCAGCACCTATCCAGGGGGAAGCACTGAAGCTTTCTTT.

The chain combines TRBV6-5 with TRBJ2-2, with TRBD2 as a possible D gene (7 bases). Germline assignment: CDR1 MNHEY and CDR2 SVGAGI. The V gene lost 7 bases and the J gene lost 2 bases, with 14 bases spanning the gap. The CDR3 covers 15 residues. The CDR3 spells CASIPGGLNTGELFF. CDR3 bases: TGTGCCAGCATCCCCGGGGGGCTAAACACCGGGGAGCTGTTTTTT.

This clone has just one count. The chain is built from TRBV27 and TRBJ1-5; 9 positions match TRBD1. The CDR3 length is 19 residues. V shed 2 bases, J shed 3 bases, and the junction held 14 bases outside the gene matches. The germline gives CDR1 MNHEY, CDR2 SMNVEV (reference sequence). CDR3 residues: CASSLLGTGRGGDNQPQHF. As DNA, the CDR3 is TGTGCCAGCAGTTTACTGGGGACAGGGAGAGGGGGGGACAATCAGCCCCAGCATTTT.

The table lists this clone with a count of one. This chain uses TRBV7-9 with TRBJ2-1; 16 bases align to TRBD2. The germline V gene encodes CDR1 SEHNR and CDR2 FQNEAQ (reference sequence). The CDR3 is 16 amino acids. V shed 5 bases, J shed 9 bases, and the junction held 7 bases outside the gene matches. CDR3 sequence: CASSPPGLAGGAEQFF. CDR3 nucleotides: TGTGCCAGCAGCCCACCGGGACTAGCGGGGGGGGCTGAGCAGTTCTTC.

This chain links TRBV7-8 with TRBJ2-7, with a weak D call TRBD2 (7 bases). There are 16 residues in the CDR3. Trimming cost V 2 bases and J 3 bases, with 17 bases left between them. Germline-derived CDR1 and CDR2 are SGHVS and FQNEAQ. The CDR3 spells CASSLKRRGGGYEQYF. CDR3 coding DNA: TGTGCCAGCAGCTTAAAAAGAAGGGGGGGAGGCTACGAGCAGTACTTC.

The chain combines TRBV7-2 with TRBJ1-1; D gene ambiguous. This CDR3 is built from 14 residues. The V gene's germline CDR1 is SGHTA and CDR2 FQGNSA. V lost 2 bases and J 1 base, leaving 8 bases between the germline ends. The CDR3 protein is CASSLQRRNTEAFF. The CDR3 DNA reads TGTGCCAGCAGCTTACAGAGGCGGAACACTGAAGCTTTCTTT.

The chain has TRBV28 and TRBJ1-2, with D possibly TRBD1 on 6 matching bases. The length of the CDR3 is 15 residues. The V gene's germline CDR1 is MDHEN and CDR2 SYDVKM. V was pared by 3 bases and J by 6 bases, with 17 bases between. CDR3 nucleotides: TGTGCCAGCAGTTTTCGGTCCAGGGGCTCGGATGGCTACACCTTC. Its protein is CASSFRSRGSDGYTF.

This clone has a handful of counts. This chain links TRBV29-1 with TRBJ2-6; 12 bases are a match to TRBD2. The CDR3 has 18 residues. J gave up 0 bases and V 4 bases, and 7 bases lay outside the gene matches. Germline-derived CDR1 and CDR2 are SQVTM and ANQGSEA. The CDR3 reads CSVGLTSGSYSGANVLTF. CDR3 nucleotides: TGCAGCGTTGGCTTGACTAGCGGGAGTTACTCTGGGGCCAACGTCCTGACTTTC.

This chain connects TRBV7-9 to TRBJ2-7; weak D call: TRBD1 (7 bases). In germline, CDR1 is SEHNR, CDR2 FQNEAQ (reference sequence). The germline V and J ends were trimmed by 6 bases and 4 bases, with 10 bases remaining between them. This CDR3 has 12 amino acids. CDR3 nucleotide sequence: TGTGCCAGCAGGGAGGGGGCTTACGAGCAGTACTTC. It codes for CASREGAYEQYF. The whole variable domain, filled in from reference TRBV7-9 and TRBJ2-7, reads DTGVSQNPRHKITKRGQNVTFRCDPISEHNRLYWYRQTLGQGPEFLTYFQNEAQLEKSRLLSDRFSAERPKGSFSTLEIQRTEQGDSAMYLCASREGAYEQYFGPGTRLTVT.

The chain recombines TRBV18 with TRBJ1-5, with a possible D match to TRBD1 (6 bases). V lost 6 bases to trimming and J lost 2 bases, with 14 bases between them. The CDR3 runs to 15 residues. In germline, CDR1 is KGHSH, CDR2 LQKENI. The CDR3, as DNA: TGTGCCAGCTCTCCGGGGGGGCGTGGCAATCAGCCCCAGCATTTT. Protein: CASSPGGRGNQPQHF.